This T cell receptor beta chain was captured in a study of early T cells in non-severe SARS-CoV-2 infection. This clonotype was found many times. Attached unique molecular identifiers marked individual cDNA molecules. In TCRdb, the 5' RACE reads were re-called with MiXCR into one record per CDR3 protein. The sample includes around 45,000 distinct CDR3 sequences, over 3% of them seen just once. V shed 3 bases and J 9 bases; nucleotides not matched to a gene: 8. In germline, CDR1 is SGHRS, CDR2 YFSETQ. There are 15 residues in the CDR3. Sequenced input: whole blood. The chain has TRBV5-1 and TRBJ2-1; 11 nucleotides align to TRBD2. This receptor was taken from an adult who was a healthcare worker with PCR-confirmed SARS-CoV-2 infection or an uninfected control (not recorded which). The CDR3 nucleotides read TGCGCCAGCAGCTACATAGCGGGGGGGCCCGGTGAGCAGTTCTTC. Amino acids: CASSYIAGGPGEQFF.